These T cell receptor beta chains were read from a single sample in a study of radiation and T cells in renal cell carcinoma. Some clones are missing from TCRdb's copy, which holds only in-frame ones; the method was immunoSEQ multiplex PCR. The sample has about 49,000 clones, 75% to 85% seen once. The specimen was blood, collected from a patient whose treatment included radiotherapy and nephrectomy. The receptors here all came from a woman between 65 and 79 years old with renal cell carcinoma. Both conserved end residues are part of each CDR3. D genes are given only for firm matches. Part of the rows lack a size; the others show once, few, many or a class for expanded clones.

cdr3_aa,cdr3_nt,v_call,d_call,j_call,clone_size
CAISESGGNNQPQHF,TGTGCCATCAGTGAGTCTGGTGGGAACAATCAGCCCCAGCATTTT,TRBV10-3,.,TRBJ1-5,.
CASSSYRDTPVGYTF,TGTGCCAGCAGCTCCTATCGGGACACCCCGGTTGGCTACACCTTC,TRBV7-7,.,TRBJ1-2,.
CASSLRNTIYF,TGTGCCAGCAGCTTAAGAAACACCATATATTTT,TRBV5-5,.,TRBJ1-3,.
CASSMGTWGMNTEAFF,TGTGCCAGTAGTATGGGGACGTGGGGCATGAACACTGAAGCTTTCTTT,TRBV19,.,TRBJ1-1,.
CAISVQLGNAHEQFF,TGTGCCATCAGTGTCCAATTGGGTAATGCCCATGAGCAGTTCTTC,TRBV10-3,.,TRBJ2-1,.
CASSFVERESKYF,TGTGCCAGCAGCTTTGTTGAGCGGGAGAGTAAGTACTTC,TRBV12-1,.,TRBJ2-7,.
CASSLDGTPNQPQHF,TGCGCCAGCAGCTTGGATGGGACACCCAATCAGCCCCAGCATTTT,TRBV5-1,.,TRBJ1-5,once
CASSLGPGGGNTIYF,TGTGCCAGCAGCTTAGGACCCGGTGGTGGAAACACCATATATTTT,TRBV7-2,.,TRBJ1-3,.
CASSQGQGDSPLHF,TGCGCCAGCAGCCAAGGACAGGGGGACTCACCCCTCCACTTT,TRBV4-1,TRBD1,TRBJ1-6,.
CASSRSTNEKLFF,TGTGCCAGTTCGAGGTCAACTAATGAAAAACTGTTTTTT,TRBV19,.,TRBJ1-4,.
CASSSRLATIGELFF,TGTGCCAGCAGCTCCAGACTAGCGACCATCGGGGAGCTGTTTTTT,TRBV5-4,TRBD2,TRBJ2-2,.
CASSVGQGPFGEQYF,TGTGCCAGCAGCGTAGGCCAGGGACCCTTCGGGGAGCAGTACTTC,TRBV9,.,TRBJ2-7,.
CASSQGVIFSNQPQHF,TGCGCCAGCAGCCAAGGAGTAATTTTTAGCAATCAGCCCCAGCATTTT,TRBV4-1,.,TRBJ1-5,.
CASSPRDRLYDGYTF,TGTGCCAGCTCACCACGAGACAGACTCTACGATGGCTACACCTTC,TRBV18,.,TRBJ1-2,.
CASSQDLLGLAVYNEQFF,TGCGCCAGCAGCCAAGATCTGTTAGGACTAGCGGTATACAATGAGCAGTTCTTC,TRBV4-3,TRBD2,TRBJ2-1,.
CAWSGLAGASIQYF,TGTGCCTGGAGTGGACTAGCGGGAGCCAGCATTCAGTACTTC,TRBV30,TRBD2,TRBJ2-4,.
CASSLVDNYGYTF,TGTGCCAGCAGCTTAGTTGATAACTATGGCTACACCTTC,TRBV4-2,.,TRBJ1-2,.
CASSINRVRGGELFF,TGTGCCAGTAGTATAAACAGGGTTAGGGGCGGGGAGCTGTTTTTT,TRBV19,.,TRBJ2-2,few
CASTRAGDRGETQYF,TGTGCCAGTACACGGGCGGGGGACCGGGGGGAGACCCAGTACTTC,TRBV19,TRBD2,TRBJ2-5,.
CAIRLGRKADTQYF,TGTGCCATCAGGCTCGGCAGAAAAGCAGATACGCAGTATTTT,TRBV10-3,.,TRBJ2-3,.
CASSHGRFNQPQHF,TGTGCCAGCAGCCACGGGAGATTCAATCAGCCCCAGCATTTT,TRBV28,.,TRBJ1-5,.
CASSTGTSANTGELFF,TGCGCCAGCAGCACCGGGACATCAGCGAACACCGGGGAGCTGTTTTTT,TRBV5-1,.,TRBJ2-2,.
CSVDRGSRGYTF,TGCAGCGTTGACAGGGGATCTCGCGGCTACACCTTC,TRBV29-1,.,TRBJ1-2,.
CASRGSGRSQETQYF,TGTGCCAGCAGGGGGTCGGGTCGATCCCAAGAGACCCAGTACTTC,TRBV6-1,.,TRBJ2-5,.
CASRTGTVFEANEKLFF,TGTGCCAGCAGGACAGGGACGGTATTCGAGGCTAATGAAAAACTGTTTTTT,TRBV2,TRBD1,TRBJ1-4,.
CASSPAGQTQSEQYF,TGTGCCAGCAGCCCCGCGGGACAGACTCAAAGCGAGCAGTACTTC,TRBV5-6,.,TRBJ2-7,once
CATRSGTEAFF,TGTGCCACCCGGAGCGGGACTGAAGCTTTCTTT,TRBV6-1,.,TRBJ1-1,.
CASSLILTSTDTQYF,TGTGCCAGCAGCTTAATTCTTACTAGCACAGATACGCAGTATTTT,TRBV5-6,.,TRBJ2-3,.
CASSSLVGVDGELFF,TGTGCCAGCAGCTCCCTAGTAGGGGTTGACGGGGAGCTGTTTTTT,TRBV7-2,.,TRBJ2-2,.
CASSQKKDGYEQYF,TGCGCCAGCAGTCAAAAAAAGGACGGCTACGAGCAGTACTTC,TRBV23-1,.,TRBJ2-7,.
CASSQGRTSAQETQYF,TGCGCCAGCAGCCAAGGGCGTACTAGCGCTCAAGAGACCCAGTACTTC,TRBV4-1,TRBD2,TRBJ2-5,.
CASSGGGPQETQYF,TGTGCCAGCAGCGGAGGGGGGCCACAAGAGACCCAGTACTTC,TRBV9,.,TRBJ2-5,few
CASRSQSPGTEAFF,TGTGCCAGCAGATCCCAATCCCCAGGCACTGAAGCTTTCTTT,TRBV6-6,.,TRBJ1-1,few
CASSYGGTTEAFF,TGTGCCAGCAGTTACGGGGGAACAACTGAAGCTTTCTTT,TRBV6-5,.,TRBJ1-1,medium-sized
CASSLGPYTGELFF,TGTGCCAGCAGTCTCGGGCCTTACACCGGGGAGCTGTTTTTT,TRBV6-5,.,TRBJ2-2,few
CSARESETQYF,TGCAGTGCTAGAGAGAGCGAGACCCAGTACTTC,TRBV20-1,.,TRBJ2-5,.
CASSSGLTYNEQFF,TGTGCCAGCAGTTCGGGACTGACCTACAATGAGCAGTTCTTC,TRBV27,.,TRBJ2-1,.
CASSSRGFGTEAFF,TGTGCCAGCAGTAGCAGGGGGTTTGGTACTGAAGCTTTCTTT,TRBV27,TRBD1,TRBJ1-1,.
CASSFLTYF,TGTGCCAGCAGCTTTTTAACGTACTTC,TRBV6-4,.,TRBJ2-4,.
CASRSSGNTIYF,TGCGCCAGCCGGTCGTCTGGAAACACCATATATTTT,TRBV10-1,.,TRBJ1-3,.
CASSQESRGYEQYF,TGCGCCAGCAGCCAAGAAAGTCGGGGCTACGAGCAGTACTTC,TRBV4-3,.,TRBJ2-7,few
CASSQDWGRERGADTQYF,TGCGCCAGCAGCCAAGATTGGGGAAGGGAGCGGGGGGCAGATACGCAGTATTTT,TRBV4-1,TRBD2,TRBJ2-3,.
CASSDPGTQWGGELFF,TGTGCCAGCAGCGACCCTGGGACTCAATGGGGCGGGGAGCTGTTTTTT,TRBV9,.,TRBJ2-2,medium-sized
CASSQGKVNYGYTF,TGTGCCAGCAGTCAGGGAAAAGTGAACTATGGCTACACCTTC,TRBV27,.,TRBJ1-2,.
CASSYRTHVETQYF,TGTGCCAGCAGTTATCGGACACACGTTGAGACCCAGTACTTC,TRBV6-5,.,TRBJ2-5,once
CASSPLAGNYGYTF,TGTGCCAGCAGCCCCCTGGCGGGTAACTATGGCTACACCTTC,TRBV7-9,.,TRBJ1-2,once
CASSPTSGSFGNEQFF,TGTGCCAGCAGCCCGACTAGCGGGAGCTTTGGCAATGAGCAGTTCTTC,TRBV9,TRBD2,TRBJ2-1,.
CASSRDRYNEQFF,TGTGCCAGCAGCCGGGACAGATACAATGAGCAGTTCTTC,TRBV2,TRBD1,TRBJ2-1,.
CASKTGVTEAFF,TGTGCCAGTAAGACAGGGGTTACTGAAGCTTTCTTT,TRBV2,TRBD1,TRBJ1-1,.
CASSQVGGGGQPQHF,TGCGCCAGCAGCCAAGTAGGGGGCGGGGGTCAGCCCCAGCATTTT,TRBV4-1,TRBD1,TRBJ1-5,.
CASSGGYTEAFF,TGTGCCAGCAGTGGGGGGTACACTGAAGCTTTCTTT,TRBV2,.,TRBJ1-1,.
CASRSGGTAFSYEQYF,TGTGCCAGCAGGTCCGGTGGGACAGCCTTCTCCTACGAGCAGTACTTC,TRBV28,TRBD1,TRBJ2-7,.
CASSLVAGDEQYF,TGTGCCAGCAGCTTAGTTGCGGGAGACGAGCAGTACTTC,TRBV11-2,TRBD2,TRBJ2-7,.
CASSLGTGRNQPQHF,TGTGCCAGCAGCCTCGGGACAGGGAGGAATCAGCCCCAGCATTTT,TRBV6-6,TRBD1,TRBJ1-5,.
CARSLDRTYGYTF,TGTGCCAGAAGCTTGGACAGAACCTATGGCTACACCTTC,TRBV5-3,.,TRBJ1-2,once
CASSYSNQGAVYGYTF,TGTGCCAGCAGTTACTCGAACCAGGGGGCAGTCTATGGCTACACCTTC,TRBV6-6,TRBD1,TRBJ1-2,once
CASTGGAYYTGELFF,TGTGCCAGCACCGGGGGGGCTTATTACACCGGGGAGCTGTTTTTT,TRBV19,TRBD2,TRBJ2-2,.
CAISEGPRSYEQYF,TGTGCCATCAGTGAGGGGCCTCGCTCCTACGAGCAGTACTTC,TRBV10-3,.,TRBJ2-7,.
CAIGQELNTEAFF,TGTGCCATCGGACAAGAGTTGAACACTGAAGCTTTCTTT,TRBV5-4,.,TRBJ1-1,many
CASSLNGPSASGELFF,TGTGCCAGCAGCTTAAATGGGCCTAGCGCGTCCGGGGAGCTGTTTTTT,TRBV7-9,.,TRBJ2-2,.